Reported below is one T cell receptor (beta chain). Its antigen is as yet unknown. These data are taken from a study of T cells in localized non-small cell lung cancer. Study conclusions and caveats: Blood T cell density predicted longer survival; adjacent-lung clonality, shorter. Analysis by sequencing included only one tumor region, so heterogeneity remains possible.

Generated by immunoSEQ multiplex PCR, the TCRdb table keeps only in-frame clones and is missing some. The sample consists of 35,000 to 45,000 clones, roughly 87% of them appearing once. V was trimmed by 0 bases and J by 4 bases, leaving 11 bases between them. This CDR3 region has 15 residues. The germline CDR1 and CDR2 sequences are SGHRS and YFSETQ. The sample here was peripheral blood, taken before any cancer treatment. This chain links TRBV5-1 with TRBJ2-1; perhaps TRBD2 as D (6 bases). This TCR derives from a male donor aged 60 or older with stage III squamous cell lung carcinoma. Written as DNA, the CDR3 is TGCGCCAGCAGCTTGGGGTGGGACTCATACAATGAGCAGTTCTTC. Protein: CASSLGWDSYNEQFF.